A single count supports the clone carrying this T cell receptor (beta chain). The antigen remains unidentified. The record originates from a study of T cells in Graves' hyperthyroidism and ophthalmopathy. CDR3 size: 12 residues. V was clipped by 2 bases and J by 4 bases, with 8 bases between them. The germline gives CDR1 DFQATT, CDR2 SNEGSKA (reference sequence). Overall study results and limits: A 13 V-J signature model discriminated ophthalmopathy versus stable hyperthyroidism. The majority of expanded thyroid clonotypes above 0.001 also appeared in blood.

Amplification yielded TCR beta CDR3 regions, with RNA transcripts as the source. A set of HTBI primers served as the primers for a first-round RT-PCR of the TCR CDR3. Each CDR3 protein gets one entry after TCRdb re-called the multiplex PCR reads with MiXCR. The table records 500,000 to 650,000 distinct CDR3 sequences, around 43% of them present only once. Lactation, pregnancy, other autoimmune disease or uncontrolled infection led to exclusion of patients. Each diagnosis was grounded in clinical symptoms, serum thyroxine and TRAb, thyroid ultrasound, and orbital computed tomography. This TCR derives from an adult woman with Graves' disease, either hyperthyroidism or ophthalmopathy (not recorded which). The sequencing input was peripheral blood or thyroid tissue (not recorded which). The rearrangement links TRBV20-1 to TRBJ1-2; the D is unclear. CDR3 protein: CSARPGLYGYTF. CDR3 nucleotides: TGCAGTGCTAGACCAGGTCTCTATGGCTACACCTTC.